This T cell receptor beta chain came from a study of CXCR3-negative and CXCR3-positive naive CD8 T cells. For the study at large: For each library, about 1.5 +/- 0.3 million TRB reads were obtained, about 135 million in total. Whole-study findings and limits: Diversity was high in both naive subsets and much lower in memory cells. TRB CDR3 hydrophobicity was greater in CXCR3-positive naive cells than in CXCR3-negative naive cells.

Carrying UMI labels, the TRB cDNA libraries were prepared through 5' RACE. Using the 5' RACE reads, TCRdb records one entry per CDR3 protein without DNA. The sample's table shows 80,000 to 100,000 distinct CDR3 sequences. Remarks on this clonotype: The antigen remains unidentified.

Definition of naive CD8+ T cells rested on a CD45RO-CCR7+CD27+CD95- profile. The CDR3 length is 13 residues. The specimen sequenced was naive CXCR3+ CD8+ T cells from blood. Noted subset: CD45RO-CCR7+CD27+CD95- naive CD8+ T cells expressing CXCR3 (TNR3+). The source is a human donor in good health. Some clones in this sample may be carry-over from other donors' samples. V and J are TRBV12-3 or TRBV12-4 and TRBJ2-7. CDR3 sequence reads: CASSLGLDHEQYF.